This T cell receptor (beta chain) was recorded in a study of T cells in Graves' hyperthyroidism and ophthalmopathy. The V gene's germline CDR1 is MGHRA and CDR2 YSYEKL. The CDR3 spans 13 residues. V gave up 4 bases and J gave up 7 bases, with 14 bases separating them. Amplification yielded TCR beta CDR3 regions, with RNA transcripts as the source. The TCR CDR3 was amplified in a first-round RT-PCR using the HTBI primer set. TCRdb re-called the multiplex PCR reads through MiXCR, storing one row per CDR3 protein. Found here are a few hundred thousand distinct CDR3 sequences, 15% to 19% of them singletons; the top ten hold just under 8%. About this clonotype itself: Its matching antigen is unknown.

Those with hyperthyroidism were 18 to 65 years old, newly diagnosed, and ill for under 2 months. The study left out patients who had uncontrolled infection, other autoimmune disease, pregnancy or lactation. Study-wide points: Before onset, by a median of around 6.1 months, the model predicted ophthalmopathy. Blood also showed most of the thyroid clonotypes that were expanded above 0.001.

The chain employs TRBV4-1 and TRBJ2-7, with D possibly being TRBD1 or TRBD2 (5 bases each). Specimen: blood. This TCR came from a young woman with Graves' hyperthyroidism. The CDR3 bases are TGCGCCAGCAGCCGAGGGTGGGGCAATGAGCAGTACTTC. It encodes CASSRGWGNEQYF.